This TCR beta chain was documented in a study of Ad26.COV2.S vaccination and SARS-CoV-2 variants. Findings and limits, study-wide: It was reported that spike-specific CD8+ and CD4+ T cell responses were substantially broad after vaccination.

Comment on this clone: Its antigen is as yet unknown.

The treatment denotes: about 20 received Ad26.COV2.S at low or high dose, single or two shots; 5 received placebo; per-sample allocation not given. Day 63 after the first vaccine or placebo injection was the time point for sampling. This table comes from immunoSEQ multiplex PCR, and its TCRdb copy is limited to in-frame clones, with some not included. The sample lists over 250,000 clones, around 87% seen once, with about 3.6% in the top ten. Sequencing used peripheral blood, obtained in a trial of Ad26.COV2.S vaccine versus placebo. This TCR was sampled from a person between 18 and 60 years old who received the Ad26.COV2.S COVID-19 vaccine or a placebo.

The CDR3 coding sequence is TGTGCCAGCAGCCCCCGGGCGGACACCCACTATGGCTACACCTTC. Translated: CASSPRADTHYGYTF. The chain uses TRBV7-8 and TRBJ1-2; D may be TRBD1 (5 bases). This CDR3 is built from 15 residues. Germline V CDR1 and CDR2: SGHVS, FQNEAQ. Trimming left V 5 bases short and J 3 bases short, with 16 bases between.